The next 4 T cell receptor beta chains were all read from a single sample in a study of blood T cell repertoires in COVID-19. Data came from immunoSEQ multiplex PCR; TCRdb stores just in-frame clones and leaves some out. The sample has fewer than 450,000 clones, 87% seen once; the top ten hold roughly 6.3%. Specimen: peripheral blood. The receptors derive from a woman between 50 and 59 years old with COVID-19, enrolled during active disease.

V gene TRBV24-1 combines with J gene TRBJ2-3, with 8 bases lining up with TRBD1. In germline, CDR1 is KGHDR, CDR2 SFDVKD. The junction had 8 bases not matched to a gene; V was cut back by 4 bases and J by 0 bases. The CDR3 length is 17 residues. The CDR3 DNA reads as TGTGCCACCAGTGACCCCACAGGGGGTCTTAGCACAGATACGCAGTATTTT. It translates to CATSDPTGGLSTDTQYF.

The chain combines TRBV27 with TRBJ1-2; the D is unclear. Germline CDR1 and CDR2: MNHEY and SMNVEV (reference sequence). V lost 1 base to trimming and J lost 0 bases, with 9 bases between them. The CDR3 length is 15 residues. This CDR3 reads CASSLYGSTNYGYTF. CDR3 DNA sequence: TGTGCCAGCAGTTTATACGGGTCTACTAACTATGGCTACACCTTC.

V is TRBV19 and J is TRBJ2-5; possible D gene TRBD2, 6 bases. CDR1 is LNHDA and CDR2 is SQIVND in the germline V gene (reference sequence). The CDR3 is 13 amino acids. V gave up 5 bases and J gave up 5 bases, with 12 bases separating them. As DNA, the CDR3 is TGTGCCAGTAGTGCGACTAGGCTCGAGACCCAGTACTTC. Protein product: CASSATRLETQYF.

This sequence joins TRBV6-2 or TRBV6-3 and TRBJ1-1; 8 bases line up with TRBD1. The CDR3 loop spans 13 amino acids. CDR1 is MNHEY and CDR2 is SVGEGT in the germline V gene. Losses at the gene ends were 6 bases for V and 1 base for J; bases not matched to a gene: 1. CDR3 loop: CASSGQGNTEAFF. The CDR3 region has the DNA TGTGCCAGCAGCGGACAGGGGAACACTGAAGCTTTCTTT.